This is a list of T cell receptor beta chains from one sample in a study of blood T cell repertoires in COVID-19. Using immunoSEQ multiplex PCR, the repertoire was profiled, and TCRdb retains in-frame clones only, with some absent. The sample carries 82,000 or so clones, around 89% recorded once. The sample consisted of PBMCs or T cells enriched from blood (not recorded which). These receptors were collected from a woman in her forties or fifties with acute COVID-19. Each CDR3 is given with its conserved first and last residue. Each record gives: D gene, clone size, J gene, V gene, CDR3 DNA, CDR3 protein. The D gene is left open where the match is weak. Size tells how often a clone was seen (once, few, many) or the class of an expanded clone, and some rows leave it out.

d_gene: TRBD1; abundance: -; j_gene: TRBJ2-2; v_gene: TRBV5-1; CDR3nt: TGCGCCAGCAGCCTACAGGGGACCGGGGAGCTGTTTTTT; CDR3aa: CASSLQGTGELFF
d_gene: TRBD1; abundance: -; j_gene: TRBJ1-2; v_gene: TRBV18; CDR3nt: TGTGCCAGCTCGCGGGACAGCACATGGGGCTACACCTTC; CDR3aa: CASSRDSTWGYTF
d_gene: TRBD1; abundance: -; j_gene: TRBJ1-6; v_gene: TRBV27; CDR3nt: TGTGCCAGCAGTTTATATCTGAGGGGTCAGGGGGTCGATTCACCCCTCCACTTT; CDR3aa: CASSLYLRGQGVDSPLHF
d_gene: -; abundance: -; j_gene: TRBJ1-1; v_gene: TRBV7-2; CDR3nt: TGTGCCAGCAGCTCCCTGGGGGGAGACACTGAAGCTTTCTTT; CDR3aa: CASSSLGGDTEAFF
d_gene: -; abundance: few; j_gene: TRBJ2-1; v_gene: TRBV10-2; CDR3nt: TGCGCCAGCAGTCTCCGTCCGAGATACTACAATGAGCAGTTCTTC; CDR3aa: CASSLRPRYYNEQFF
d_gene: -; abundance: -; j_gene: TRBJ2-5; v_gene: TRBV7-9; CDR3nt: TGTGCCAGCAGCTTAGATACTCAAGAGACCCAGTACTTC; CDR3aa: CASSLDTQETQYF
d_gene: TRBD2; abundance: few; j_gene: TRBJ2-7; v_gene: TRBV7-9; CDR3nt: TGTGCCAGCAGCTTAGGGACTAGCGGATCCTACGAGCAGTACTTC; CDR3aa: CASSLGTSGSYEQYF
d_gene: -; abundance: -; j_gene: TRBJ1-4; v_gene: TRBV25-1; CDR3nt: TGTGCCAGCAGTGAAGAGGGAGGAGGTGAAAAACTGTTTTTT; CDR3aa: CASSEEGGGEKLFF
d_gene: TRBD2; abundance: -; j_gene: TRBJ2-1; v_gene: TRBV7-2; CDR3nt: TGTGCCAGCAGCTCGGGACTAGCGGGAGTTCGCGATGAGCAGTTCTTC; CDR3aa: CASSSGLAGVRDEQFF
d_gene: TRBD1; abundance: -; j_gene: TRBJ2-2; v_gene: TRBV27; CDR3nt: TGTGCCAGCACCAGGGACAGTTACACCGGGGAGCTGTTTTTT; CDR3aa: CASTRDSYTGELFF
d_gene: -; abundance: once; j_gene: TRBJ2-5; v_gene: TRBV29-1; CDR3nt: TGCAGCGTTTGCCAACCGACGGGTGTTGAGACCCAGTACTTC; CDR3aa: CSVCQPTGVETQYF
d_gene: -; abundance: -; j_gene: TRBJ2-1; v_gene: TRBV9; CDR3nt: TGTGCCAGCAGCGTAGGAGGTCTAACGCCCGGGAATGAGCAGTTCTTC; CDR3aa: CASSVGGLTPGNEQFF
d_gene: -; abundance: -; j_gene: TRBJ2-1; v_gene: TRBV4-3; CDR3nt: TGCGCCAGCAGCCAAGCGTTCGGGGTTAGCTCCTACAATGAGCAGTTCTTC; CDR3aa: CASSQAFGVSSYNEQFF
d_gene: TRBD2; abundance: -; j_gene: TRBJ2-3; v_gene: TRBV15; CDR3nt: TGTGCCACCAGCAGGGGAGACAGGGCTAGCGGGAGATCGGATACGCAGTATTTT; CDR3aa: CATSRGDRASGRSDTQYF
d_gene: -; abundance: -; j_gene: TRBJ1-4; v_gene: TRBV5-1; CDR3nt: TGCGCCAGCAGCTTGGGACAACCTAATGAAAAACTGTTTTTT; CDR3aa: CASSLGQPNEKLFF
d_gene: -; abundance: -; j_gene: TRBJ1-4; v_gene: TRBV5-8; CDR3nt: TGTGCCAGCAGCTTGGCCGTAGATTTTGAAAAACTGTTTTTT; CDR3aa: CASSLAVDFEKLFF
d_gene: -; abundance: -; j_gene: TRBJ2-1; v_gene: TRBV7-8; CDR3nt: TGTGCCAGCAGCCAGCGGCGGGATCGGTCCTACAATGAGCAGTTCTTC; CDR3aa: CASSQRRDRSYNEQFF
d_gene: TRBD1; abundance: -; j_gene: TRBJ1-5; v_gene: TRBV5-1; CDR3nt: TGCGCCAGCAGCCCTACAGACAGGGCGGTACAGCCCCAGCATTTT; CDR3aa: CASSPTDRAVQPQHF
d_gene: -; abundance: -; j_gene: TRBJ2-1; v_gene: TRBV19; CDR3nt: TGTGCCACTACAGGCAGCTCCTACAATGAGCAGTTCTTC; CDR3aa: CATTGSSYNEQFF
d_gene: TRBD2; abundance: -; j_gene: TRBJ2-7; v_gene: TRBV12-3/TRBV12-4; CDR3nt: TGTGCCAGCAGCTCTGGGAGGGAGTACGAGCAGTACTTC; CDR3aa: CASSSGREYEQYF
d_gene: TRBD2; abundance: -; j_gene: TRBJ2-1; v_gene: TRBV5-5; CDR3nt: TGTGCCAGCATGCGGGGGAGCTCCTACAATGAGCAGTTCTTC; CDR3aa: CASMRGSSYNEQFF
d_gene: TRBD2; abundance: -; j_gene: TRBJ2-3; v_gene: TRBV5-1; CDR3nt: TGCGCCAGCAGCGTCGGGACTAGCGGCCAACATACGCAGTATTTT; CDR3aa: CASSVGTSGQHTQYF
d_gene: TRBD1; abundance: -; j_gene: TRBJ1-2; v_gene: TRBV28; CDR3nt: TGTGCCAGCAGTCCGGGACAGGGTTTCTCCTATGGCTACACCTTC; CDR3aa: CASSPGQGFSYGYTF
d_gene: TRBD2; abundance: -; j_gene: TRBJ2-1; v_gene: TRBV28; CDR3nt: TGTGCCAGCAGCGCGGCAGCCCTAGCGGGAGGCCAGAGCTCCTACAATGAGCAGTTCTTC; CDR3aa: CASSAAALAGGQSSYNEQFF
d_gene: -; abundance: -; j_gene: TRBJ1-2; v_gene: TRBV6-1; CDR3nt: TGTGCCAGCAGTGAATGGGAGGTCTATGGCTACACCTTC; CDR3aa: CASSEWEVYGYTF
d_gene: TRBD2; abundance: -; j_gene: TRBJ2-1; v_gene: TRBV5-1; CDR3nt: TGCGCCAGCAGCCGCCAAGCGGGAGGCTCGGTGCAGTTCTTC; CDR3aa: CASSRQAGGSVQFF
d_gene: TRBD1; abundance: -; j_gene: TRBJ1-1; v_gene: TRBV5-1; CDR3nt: TGCGCCAGCAGCTCCCGACAGGGAGACACTGAAGCTTTCTTT; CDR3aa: CASSSRQGDTEAFF
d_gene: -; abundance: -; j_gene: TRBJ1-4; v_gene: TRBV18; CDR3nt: TGTGCCAGCTCACGGGACTACCCAACTAATGAAAAACTGTTTTTT; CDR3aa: CASSRDYPTNEKLFF
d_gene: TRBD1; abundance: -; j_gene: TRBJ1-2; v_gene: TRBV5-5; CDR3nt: TGTGCCAGCAGCATCCGGGACAGGGCCCCGAAGGGCTACACCTTC; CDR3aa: CASSIRDRAPKGYTF
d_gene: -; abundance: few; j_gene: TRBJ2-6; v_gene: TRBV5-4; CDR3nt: TGTGCCAGCAGCGCACGGGGTTTTGGGGCCAACGTCCTGACTTTC; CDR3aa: CASSARGFGANVLTF
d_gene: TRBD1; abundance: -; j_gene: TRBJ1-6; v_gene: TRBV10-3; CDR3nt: TGTGCCATCAGTGTCCGGGACAGGGCGGAATCACCCCTCCACTTT; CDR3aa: CAISVRDRAESPLHF
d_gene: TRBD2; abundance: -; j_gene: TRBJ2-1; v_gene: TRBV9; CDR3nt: TGTGCCAGCAGCCAAGCGGGAGATAGGTACAATGAGCAGTTCTTC; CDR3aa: CASSQAGDRYNEQFF
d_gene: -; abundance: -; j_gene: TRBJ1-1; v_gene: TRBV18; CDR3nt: TGTGCCAGCTCACCTGGCAGGAACACTGAAGCTTTCTTT; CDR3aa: CASSPGRNTEAFF
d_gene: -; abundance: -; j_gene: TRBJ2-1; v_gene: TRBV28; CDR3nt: TGTGCCAGCAGTTCCGAGACTGTAAGCTCCTACAATGAGCAGTTCTTC; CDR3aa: CASSSETVSSYNEQFF
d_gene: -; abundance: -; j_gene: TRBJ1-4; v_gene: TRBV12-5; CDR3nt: TGTGCTAGTGGACAGGGTAGGGGGGAAAAACTGTTTTTT; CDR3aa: CASGQGRGEKLFF
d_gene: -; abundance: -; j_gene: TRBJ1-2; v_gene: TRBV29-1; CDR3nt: TGCAGCGTGGCCCTCGCAGGTTTCTCCTATGGCTACACCTTC; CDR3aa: CSVALAGFSYGYTF
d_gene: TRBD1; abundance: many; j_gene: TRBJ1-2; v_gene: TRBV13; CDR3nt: TGTGCCAGCACCCTAGGTGGCCCGGGGCAGGGGGAGGTTGGCTACACCTTC; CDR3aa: CASTLGGPGQGEVGYTF
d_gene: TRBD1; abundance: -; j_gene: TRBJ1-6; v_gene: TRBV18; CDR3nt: TGTGCCAGCTCACCGGATGGACAGGATGGCTCACCCCTCCACTTT; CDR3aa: CASSPDGQDGSPLHF
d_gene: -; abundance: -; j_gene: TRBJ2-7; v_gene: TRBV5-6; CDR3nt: TGTGCCAGCAGCTCGCTCGGGGGAATAACCTACGAGCAGTACTTC; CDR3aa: CASSSLGGITYEQYF
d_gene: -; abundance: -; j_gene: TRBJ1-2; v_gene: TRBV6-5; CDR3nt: TGTGCCAGCGGGGCACAACATAACTATGGCTACACCTTC; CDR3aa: CASGAQHNYGYTF
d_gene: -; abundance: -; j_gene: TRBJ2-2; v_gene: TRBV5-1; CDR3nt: TGCGCCAGCAGCTTAGGGAGGCTAGCGAACACCGGGGAGCTGTTTTTT; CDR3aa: CASSLGRLANTGELFF
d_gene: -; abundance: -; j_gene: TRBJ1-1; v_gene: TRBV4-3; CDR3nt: TGCGCCAGCAGCCAAGGGTTAGGCAGACAGGTGAACACTGAAGCTTTCTTT; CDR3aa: CASSQGLGRQVNTEAFF
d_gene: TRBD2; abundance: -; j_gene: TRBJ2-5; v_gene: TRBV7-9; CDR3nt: TGTGCCAGCAGCCTAGGAGGGGTAGCGGGGGCCCAAGAGACCCAGTACTTC; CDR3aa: CASSLGGVAGAQETQYF
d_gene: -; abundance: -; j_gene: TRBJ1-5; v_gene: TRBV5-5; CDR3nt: TGTGCCAGCAGCTGGGCAATCGGTCAGCCCCAGCATTTT; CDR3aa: CASSWAIGQPQHF
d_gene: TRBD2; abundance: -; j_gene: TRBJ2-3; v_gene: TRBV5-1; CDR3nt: TGCGCCAGCAGCCCAGGACTAGCGGGAGAAGCAGATACGCAGTATTTT; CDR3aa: CASSPGLAGEADTQYF
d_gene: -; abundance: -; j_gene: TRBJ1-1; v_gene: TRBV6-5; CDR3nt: TGTGCCAGCAGTCCCCACTTGAACACTGAAGCTTTCTTT; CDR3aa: CASSPHLNTEAFF
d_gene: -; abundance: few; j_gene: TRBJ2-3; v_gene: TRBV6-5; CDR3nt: TGTGCCAGCAGTTACTCCGTCGCCGGGAGAGCATATTTT; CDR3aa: CASSYSVAGRAYF
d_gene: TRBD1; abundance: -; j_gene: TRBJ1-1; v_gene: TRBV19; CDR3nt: TGTGCCAGTAGTATTTTCCGCATACAGGGGGGGGAGAACACTGAAGCTTTCTTT; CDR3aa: CASSIFRIQGGENTEAFF
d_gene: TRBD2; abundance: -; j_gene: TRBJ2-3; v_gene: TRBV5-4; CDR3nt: TGTGCCAGCAGCCAAGCGGGAGTGTCAGATACGCAGTATTTT; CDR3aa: CASSQAGVSDTQYF
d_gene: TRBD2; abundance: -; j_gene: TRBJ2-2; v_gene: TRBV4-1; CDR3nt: TGCGCCAGCAGCCAATTTTCGGGAGGGCCGTCCGGGGAGCTGTTTTTT; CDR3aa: CASSQFSGGPSGELFF